This T cell receptor (beta chain) was recorded in a study of shared clonotypes between healthy human individuals. Study information: Aged 18 to 49, the donors were two women and three men. Study results and caveats: Non-shared clonotypes displayed generation probabilities falling below those of clonotypes present in all four donors.

This clone was observed a single time. Its specificity is unknown. V lost 0 bases to trimming and J lost 8 bases, with 12 bases between them. Per germline, CDR1 SGDLS and CDR2 YYNGEE. The CDR3 extends over 14 amino acids. HIV-negative, healthy adults without recent acute infections or vaccinations were the donors. The data were produced by immunoSEQ multiplex PCR, yet TCRdb's version contains in-frame clones alone and is incomplete. This table holds 400,000 or so clones, roughly 96% found once. The sequence was collected from a man between 25 and 39 years old in good health. Sequencing was performed on memory CD8+ T cells sorted from blood. Subset reported: CD45RO+ cells pooled with CCR7-negative TemRA cells. This rearrangement joins TRBV9 to TRBJ2-1, with D maybe TRBD2 (6 bases). CDR3 DNA sequence: TGTGCCAGCAGCGTAGTCGGGAGTGGTCATGAGCAGTTCTTC. Translation gives CASSVVGSGHEQFF.